This T cell receptor beta chain was profiled in a study of beta chain features in type 1 diabetes. Whole-study findings and limits: All four CD4+ subsets from Type 1 diabetes patients carried moderately but significantly shorter TCRB CDR3s. PCR might favor shorter templates, equally in patients and controls. Individuals with type 1 diabetes displayed fewer insertions and more deletions at VDJ junctions.

Every sorted population was more than 95% pure. The sequenced template was cDNA made from the entire isolated RNA. TCRdb's copy holds only in-frame clones and misses some; the assay was immunoSEQ multiplex PCR. The table lists around 650,000 clones, around 12% of them singletons. This clone was detected only a few times. Its antigen remains unknown. The sequence derives from a man in his thirties or forties with type 1 diabetes. Sequencing was carried out using naive CD4+ T cells from blood.

The CDR3 region has the DNA TGTGCCAGCAGCCCTCAAGGGGGATACACTGAAGCTTTCTTT. Translation: CASSPQGGYTEAFF. This chain uses TRBV14 with TRBJ1-1; TRBD1 is a possible D gene (6 bases). Trimming removed 4 bases from V and 3 bases from J, with 12 bases in between. In germline, CDR1 is SGHDN, CDR2 FVKESK. CDR3 length: 14 residues.